The T cell receptor (beta chain) under discussion was sequenced for a study of Graves' ophthalmopathy and Graves' hyperthyroidism. Germline CDR1 is SNHLY and CDR2 is FYNNEI. The J segment lost 5 bases and the V segment lost 6 bases, leaving 8 bases of the junction unmatched. The CDR3 runs 15 residues. TCR beta CDR3 regions were amplified from RNA transcripts. An opening RT-PCR round employed HTBI primers and preceded a second-round multiplex PCR. TCRdb ran MiXCR on the multiplex PCR reads and lists one entry per CDR3 protein. Among roughly 420,000 distinct CDR3 sequences listed, roughly 20% were seen once. General study points: Among thyroid clonotypes expanded above 0.001 frequency, most also appeared in blood.

This clonotype was observed at least ten times. The antigen remains undetermined. The PBMC fraction was derived from 10 ml of fresh peripheral blood. The rearrangement uses TRBV2 and TRBJ2-5, with TRBD1 identical over 11 bases. The sequenced sample was peripheral blood. The source is a woman between 18 and 29 years old with stable Graves' hyperthyroidism. CDR3: CASSRGQGAVETQYF. Here the CDR3 DNA reads TGTGCCAGCAGCCGAGGACAGGGGGCGGTGGAGACCCAGTACTTC. Based on the CDR3 plus reference TRBV2 and TRBJ2-5, the full variable domain is EPEVTQTPSHQVTQMGQEVILRCVPISNHLYFYWYRQILGQKVEFLVSFYNNEISEKSEIFDDQFSVERPDGSNFTLKIRSTKLEDSAMYFCASSRGQGAVETQYFGPGTRLLVL.